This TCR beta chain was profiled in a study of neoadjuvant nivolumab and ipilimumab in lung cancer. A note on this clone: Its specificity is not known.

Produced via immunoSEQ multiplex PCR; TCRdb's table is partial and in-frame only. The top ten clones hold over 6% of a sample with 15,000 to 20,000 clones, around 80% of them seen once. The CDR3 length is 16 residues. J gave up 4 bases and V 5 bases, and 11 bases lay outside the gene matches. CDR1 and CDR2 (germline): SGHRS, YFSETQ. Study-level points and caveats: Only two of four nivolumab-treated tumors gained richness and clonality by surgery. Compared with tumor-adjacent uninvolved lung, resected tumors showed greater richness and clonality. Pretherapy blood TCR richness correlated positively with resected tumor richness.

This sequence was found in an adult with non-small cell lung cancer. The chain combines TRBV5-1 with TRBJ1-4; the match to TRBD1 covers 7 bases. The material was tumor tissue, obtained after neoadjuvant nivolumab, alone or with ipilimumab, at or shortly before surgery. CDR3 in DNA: TGCGCCAGCAGTTTAGGGGGCAGGGGACATAATGAAAAACTGTTTTTT. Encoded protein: CASSLGGRGHNEKLFF. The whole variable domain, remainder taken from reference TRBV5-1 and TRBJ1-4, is KAGVTQTPRYLIKTRGQQVTLSCSPISGHRSVSWYQQTPGQGLQFLFEYFSETQRNKGNFPGRFSGRQFSNSRSEMNVSTLELGDSALYLCASSLGGRGHNEKLFFGSGTQLSVL.